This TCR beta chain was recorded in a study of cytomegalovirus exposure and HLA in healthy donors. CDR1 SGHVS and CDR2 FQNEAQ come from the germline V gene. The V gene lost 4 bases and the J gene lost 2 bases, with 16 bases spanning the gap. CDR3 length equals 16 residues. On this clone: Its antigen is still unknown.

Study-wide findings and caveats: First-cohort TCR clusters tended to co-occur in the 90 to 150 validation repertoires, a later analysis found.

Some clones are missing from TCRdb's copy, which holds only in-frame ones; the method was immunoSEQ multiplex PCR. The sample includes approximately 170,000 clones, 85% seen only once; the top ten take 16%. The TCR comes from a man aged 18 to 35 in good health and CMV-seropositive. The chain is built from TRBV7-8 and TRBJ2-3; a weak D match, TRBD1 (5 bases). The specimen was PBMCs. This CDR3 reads CASSSNRLTPTDTQYF. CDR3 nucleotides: TGTGCCAGCAGCTCGAACAGGTTAACCCCCACAGATACGCAGTATTTT.